A selection of T cell receptor beta chains follows, all from one sample in a study of blood T cells in healthy people across ages. A single record per CDR3 protein comes from TCRdb applying MiXCR to the 5' RACE reads. The sample includes 1.2 million to 1.5 million distinct CDR3 sequences, 59% seen only once; the top ten take 6.5% to 8.5%. Sequencing used blood. Source of these receptors: a man aged 18 to 30 in good health. Both conserved end residues are part of each CDR3. The order of the fields is clone size, J gene, V gene, D gene, CDR3 DNA, CDR3 protein. D genes are given only for firm matches. Clone size is stated in some rows and not others, as once, few, many or a class when expanded.

>.|TRBJ2-3|TRBV20-1|.
TGCAGTGCTAGAGCTAGTTCCCCAGATACGCAGTATTTT
CSARASSPDTQYF
>.|TRBJ2-3|TRBV14|TRBD2
TGTGCCAGCAGCCAACTTCCTGGGACTAGCGGGTATGGCACAGATACGCAGTATTTT
CASSQLPGTSGYGTDTQYF
>.|TRBJ2-1|TRBV7-9|TRBD2
TGTGCCAGCAGCTTATTGTCTAGCGGGGGGTTCAGTGAGCAGTTCTTC
CASSLLSSGGFSEQFF
>.|TRBJ2-7|TRBV20-1|.
TGCAGTGCTAGGTCCCTACACGGGAGCCTCCACTACGAGCAGTACTTC
CSARSLHGSLHYEQYF
>once|TRBJ1-2|TRBV6-1|.
TGTGCCAGCAGGACCGGGACCCAAATTCACTATGGCTACACCTTC
CASRTGTQIHYGYTF
>.|TRBJ2-3|TRBV7-2|.
TGTGCCAGCAGCCCCTTTTACCGAGATACGCAGTATTTT
CASSPFYRDTQYF
>.|TRBJ2-1|TRBV6-1|.
TGTGCCAGCAGTGTCGGGGCGAACGACCTCTACAATGAGCAGTTCTTC
CASSVGANDLYNEQFF
>many|TRBJ2-5|TRBV28|TRBD2
TGTGCCAGCAGTTTTCATAGCGGGGGGGCAAAGACCCAGTACTTC
CASSFHSGGAKTQYF
>few|TRBJ1-6|TRBV27|.
TGTGCCAGCAGTTCGGGACTCCCTAATTCACCCCTCCACTTT
CASSSGLPNSPLHF
>.|TRBJ2-7|TRBV29-1|.
TGCAGCGTTGAAGATAACACCGCCGAGCAGTACTTC
CSVEDNTAEQYF
>.|TRBJ2-1|TRBV29-1|.
TGCAGCGTTGAACCCCTCGGGAGTCGGTACAATGAGCAGTTCTTC
CSVEPLGSRYNEQFF
>once|TRBJ2-2|TRBV2|.
TGTGCCCTACACGGGAGTACCGGGGAGCTGTTTTTT
CALHGSTGELFF
>.|TRBJ2-1|TRBV12-3/TRBV12-4|TRBD2
TGTGCCAGCAGTGAGACTAGCGGGAGGTCCAGGGAGTTCTTC
CASSETSGRSREFF
>.|TRBJ1-1|TRBV20-1|.
TGCAGTGCTAGCCGGCAGGATATGAACACTGAAGCTTTCTTT
CSASRQDMNTEAFF
>.|TRBJ1-5|TRBV12-3/TRBV12-4|TRBD1
TGTGCCAGCATTTTAGCGCCGGGACAGGTTGGTCAGCCCCAGCATTTT
CASILAPGQVGQPQHF
>.|TRBJ2-4|TRBV10-3|TRBD1
TGTGCCATCAGTGCGGGACAGCTAGCCAAAAACATTCAGTACTTC
CAISAGQLAKNIQYF
>few|TRBJ2-1|TRBV6-2/TRBV6-3|TRBD2
TGTGCCAGTAGGGGGGGGACTAGCACCTACAATGAGCAGTTCTTC
CASRGGTSTYNEQFF
>.|TRBJ2-5|TRBV2|.
TGTGCCAGCAGGACTCTGTACCAAGAGACCCAGTACTTC
CASRTLYQETQYF
>.|TRBJ2-1|TRBV21-1|.
TGTGCCAGCAGCAACAGGGACAGGGCCTCCTTAGGCCATGAGCAGTTCTTC
CASSNRDRASLGHEQFF
>.|TRBJ2-5|TRBV20-1|.
TGCAGTGCTAGATTGGCAAACCAAGAGACCCTGTACTTC
CSARLANQETLYF
>few|TRBJ2-7|TRBV7-2|.
TGTGCCAGCAGCTCCTATGGTGGGGGTAATTACGAGCAGTACTTC
CASSSYGGGNYEQYF
>few|TRBJ2-7|TRBV4-1|TRBD2
TGCGCCAGCAGCCGAGGCGGCGGGAGGAGCTCCTACGAGCAGTACTTC
CASSRGGGRSSYEQYF
>.|TRBJ2-7|TRBV12-5|.
TGTGCTAGTGGTTTGGTACAGGCAGTCGGATTAGCCTACGAGCAGTACTTC
CASGLVQAVGLAYEQYF
>few|TRBJ2-7|TRBV6-2/TRBV6-3|.
TGTGCCAGCATTGAACAAAGGATCTCAACCTACGAGCAGTACTTC
CASIEQRISTYEQYF
>.|TRBJ2-4|TRBV5-1|TRBD2
TGCGCCAGCAGCTTGCCTAGCGGGAGGGCCCTCAAGGAGCAGTACTTC
CASSLPSGRALKEQYF
>.|TRBJ2-5|TRBV12-3/TRBV12-4|.
TGTGCCAGCAGATCCGGGGTTCAAGAGACCCAGTACTTC
CASRSGVQETQYF
>.|TRBJ1-5|TRBV18|.
TGTGCCAGCTCACCACTGGTTGCGGGACCTTCCTCCGATCAGCCCCAGCATTTT
CASSPLVAGPSSDQPQHF
>few|TRBJ2-7|TRBV2|.
TGTGCCAGCAGTGAAGAACCCCGCCAACGGGGGCACGAGCAGTACTTC
CASSEEPRQRGHEQYF
>.|TRBJ2-2|TRBV4-2|.
TGTGCCAGCAGCCAAGATCGAATGCTAGCCGGGGAGCTGTTTTTT
CASSQDRMLAGELFF
>few|TRBJ2-5|TRBV7-6|TRBD2
TGTGCCAGCAGCTCTAGACTAGCAGGCATGGGTGAGCAGTACTTC
CASSSRLAGMGEQYF
>.|TRBJ1-1|TRBV2|.
TGTGCCAGCAGTGCACTCGGGACGGTCCCTAAAGCTTTCTTT
CASSALGTVPKAFF
>once|TRBJ1-1|TRBV11-1|TRBD1
TGTGCCAGCAGCCGTCCGGGACAGGTTGAAGCTTTCTTT
CASSRPGQVEAFF
>.|TRBJ2-1|TRBV27|TRBD2
TGTGCCAGCAGTTTATCGGGGGGACTAGCGGGAGGGGGATACAATGAGCAGTTCTTC
CASSLSGGLAGGGYNEQFF
>few|TRBJ1-1|TRBV7-2|.
TGTGCCAGCAGCTTAATCACAACCCCTCTAAAAGCTTTCTTT
CASSLITTPLKAFF
>once|TRBJ2-7|TRBV16|.
TGTGCCAGCAGCCAATCCGGGCCGGCTGCCGAGCAGTACTTC
CASSQSGPAAEQYF
>.|TRBJ2-3|TRBV20-1|TRBD2
TGCAGTGCTAGAGATCCTACTAGCGGCTACACAGATACGCAGTATTTT
CSARDPTSGYTDTQYF
>.|TRBJ2-1|TRBV11-3|.
TGTGCCAGCAGCTTGAGGCCGTCCCCATCCAAGGAGCAGTTCTTC
CASSLRPSPSKEQFF
>.|TRBJ2-7|TRBV6-6|.
TGTGCCAGCAGTTACTCCTCGAGCCAACAAGGGGAGCAGTACTTC
CASSYSSSQQGEQYF
>.|TRBJ1-2|TRBV5-6|.
TGTGCCAGCAGCTTGGGAATGCTTATTAGGGGCTACACCTTC
CASSLGMLIRGYTF
>.|TRBJ2-5|TRBV10-3|.
TGTGCCATCAGTGAGTCGACGGACCAAGAGACCCAGTACTTC
CAISESTDQETQYF
>.|TRBJ1-2|TRBV5-6|.
TGTGCCAGCAGCTACGCGACAGTCCCCACGGACTATGGCTACACCTTC
CASSYATVPTDYGYTF
>.|TRBJ2-4|TRBV7-9|.
TGTGCCAGCAGCTTCGGGAGCCTAAGTGAAAACATTCAGTACTTC
CASSFGSLSENIQYF
>.|TRBJ2-7|TRBV6-6|.
TGTGCCAGCAGTTACTCGAACCGGATGAACCACGAGCAGTACTTC
CASSYSNRMNHEQYF
>.|TRBJ2-7|TRBV7-2|.
TGTGCCAGCAGCCGCTCGGGGACCACCGAGCAGTACTTC
CASSRSGTTEQYF
>.|TRBJ2-6|TRBV3-1|.
TGTGCCAGCAACCGGGAAGACAGCCACTCTGGGGCCAACGTCCTGACTTTC
CASNREDSHSGANVLTF
>.|TRBJ2-7|TRBV4-1|.
TGCGCCAGCAGCCAAGCAGGGAGTGACTACGAGCAGTACTTC
CASSQAGSDYEQYF
>.|TRBJ2-7|TRBV7-6|.
TGCGCCAGCAGCTTGGTCCCCGACAGATCCTACGAGCGGTACTTC
CASSLVPDRSYERYF
>.|TRBJ2-7|TRBV11-2|TRBD2
TGTGCCAGCAGTCAAACTAGCGGGGGTTCCTACAATGAGCAGTACTTC
CASSQTSGGSYNEQYF
>.|TRBJ2-7|TRBV21-1|.
TGTGCCAGCAGCAAAGCACGCAGGGTCTTATACGAGCAGTACTTC
CASSKARRVLYEQYF
>few|TRBJ1-4|TRBV27|TRBD1
TGTGCCAGCATTACGCGTTGGACAGGGGAAAGTGAAAAACTGTTTTTT
CASITRWTGESEKLFF
>.|TRBJ1-4|TRBV6-6|TRBD1
TGTGCCAGCAGCATGGACAGGGGGCTGTATGAAAAACTGTTTTTT
CASSMDRGLYEKLFF
>.|TRBJ2-1|TRBV19|TRBD1
TGTGCCAGTGAACTGGGACAGGGTCCCTACAATGAGCAGTTCTTC
CASELGQGPYNEQFF
>.|TRBJ1-5|TRBV3-1|.
TGTGCCAGCAGCAGCGACAGCCGCAATCAGCCCCAGCATTTT
CASSSDSRNQPQHF
>once|TRBJ2-5|TRBV7-2|.
TGTACCAGCAGCCAACCGACGGGACAAGAGACCCAGTACTTC
CTSSQPTGQETQYF
>.|TRBJ2-7|TRBV11-2|.
TGTGCCAGCGGGGAACGGAGCAGGCGGGATGGCGAGCAGTACTTC
CASGERSRRDGEQYF